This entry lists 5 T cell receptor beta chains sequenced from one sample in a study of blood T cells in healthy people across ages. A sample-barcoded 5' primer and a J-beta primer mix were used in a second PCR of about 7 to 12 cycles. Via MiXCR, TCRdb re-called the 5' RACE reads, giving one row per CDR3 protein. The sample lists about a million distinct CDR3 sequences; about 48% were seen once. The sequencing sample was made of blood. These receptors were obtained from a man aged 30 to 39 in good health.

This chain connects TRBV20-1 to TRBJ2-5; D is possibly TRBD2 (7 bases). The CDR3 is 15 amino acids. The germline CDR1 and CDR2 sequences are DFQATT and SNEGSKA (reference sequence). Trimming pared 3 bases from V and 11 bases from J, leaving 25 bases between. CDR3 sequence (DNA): TGCAGTGCTAGGACCGTGGCGGGGGCGATTGGAGAGCAGTACTTC. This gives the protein CSARTVAGAIGEQYF.

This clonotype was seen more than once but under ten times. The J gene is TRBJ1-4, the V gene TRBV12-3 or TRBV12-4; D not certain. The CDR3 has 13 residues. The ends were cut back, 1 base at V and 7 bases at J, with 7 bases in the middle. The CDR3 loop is CASSLGSGEKLFF. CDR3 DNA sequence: TGTGCCAGCAGTTTAGGAAGCGGTGAAAAACTGTTTTTT.

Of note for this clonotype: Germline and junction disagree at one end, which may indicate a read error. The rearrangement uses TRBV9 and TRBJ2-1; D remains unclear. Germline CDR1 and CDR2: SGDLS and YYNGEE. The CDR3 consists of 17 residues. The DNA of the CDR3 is TGTGTCAGCAGCGTAGGTGCGAGAGGAAGCTCCTACAATGAGCAGTTCTTC. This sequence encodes CVSSVGARGSSYNEQFF. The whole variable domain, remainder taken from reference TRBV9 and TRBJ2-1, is DSGVTQTPKHLITATGQRVTLRCSPRSGDLSVYWYQQSLDQGLQFLIQYYNGEERAKGNILERFSAQQFPDLHSELNLSSLELGDSALYFCVSSVGARGSSYNEQFFGPGTRLTVL.

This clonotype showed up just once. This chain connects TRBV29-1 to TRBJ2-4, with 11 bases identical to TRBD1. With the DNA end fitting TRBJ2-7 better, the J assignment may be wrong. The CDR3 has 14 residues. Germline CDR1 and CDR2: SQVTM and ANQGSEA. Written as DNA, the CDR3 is TGCAGCGTTAAAATAGGGACAGGGGGTCGCGAGCAGTACTTC. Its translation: CSVKIGTGGREQYF.

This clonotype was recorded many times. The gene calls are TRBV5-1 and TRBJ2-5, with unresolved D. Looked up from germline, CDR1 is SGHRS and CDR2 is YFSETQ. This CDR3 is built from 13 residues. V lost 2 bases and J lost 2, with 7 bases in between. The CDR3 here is CASSLEVQETQYF. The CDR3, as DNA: TGCGCCAGCAGCTTAGAGGTTCAAGAGACCCAGTACTTC.